One T cell receptor (beta chain) is described in this entry. Its binding antigen is unknown. The germline V gene sets CDR1 to ENHRY and CDR2 to SYGVKD. The CDR3 covers 16 residues, taking in both the cysteine and the phenylalanine. The record lacks a DNA sequence. The sequencer was a NextSeq 550. The Human TCR Profiling Kit (MiLaboratory) was used to make UMI-labeled 5' RACE TRB cDNA libraries. cDNA synthesis used the entire amount of extracted RNA, and PCR amplification then used the entire amount of cDNA produced. Libraries were prepared in parallel with an identical number of PCR cycles. Under the source paper's analysis protocol: With a requirement of at least two reads per UMI, MIGEC and MiXCR extracted about 50,000 +/- 10,000 unique UMI-labeled TRB cDNA molecules per library. On average, roughly 40,000 +/- 10,000 functional in-frame TRB CDR3 nucleotide clonotypes lacking stop codons were found per library. Diversity metrics, including normalized Shannon-Wiener and Chao1, were computed in VDJtools after downsampling to 5000 UMI-labeled TRB molecules per sample. Clonotype-size-weighted physicochemical properties of the central five CDR3 residues (interaction energy, strength, volume and Kidera factor 4) were computed in VDJtools. The reads went through TCRdb reprocessing, and each CDR3 protein sequence gets one entry with no DNA. The V and J calls shown here were made by TCRdb, not taken from the authors' results. The sample table gives about 120,000 distinct CDR3 sequences. The top ten hold 0.29% of the sample.

For every CD8+ T cell subset, 250,000 to 300,000 cells were flow-sorted straight into RLT lysis buffer, and each subset was sorted in triplicate. To keep memory contaminants out, a stringent definition of naive CD8+ T cells was applied: CD45RO-CCR7+CD27+CD95-. Peripheral blood mononuclear cells were isolated from buffy coats using standard density gradient centrifugation. Naive CXCR3-negative and CXCR3-positive CD8+ T cells were flow-sorted using a FACSAria III. Total RNA was extracted from sorted cells with an RNeasy Mini Kit. These data come from a study of CXCR3-negative and CXCR3-positive naive CD8 T cells (dated by TCRdb to the late 2010s). Some background on the complete study: In total, 120 million to 150 million TRB reads were obtained, corresponding to roughly 1.5 +/- 0.3 million reads per library. Data from fewer than 12 donors, pooled across two independent experiments, went into the diversity and physicochemical repertoire analyses. Naive subsets from about 5 donors and memory cells from 3 donors were included in the TRBV-TRBJ cluster analysis. Overall results and qualifications from the work: Similar TRBV-TRBJ usage was shown by naive CXCR3-negative and CXCR3-positive cells from the same donor, whereas distinct patterns were shown by memory cells. Compared with CXCR3-negative naive cells, CXCR3-positive naive cells had TRB CDR3s with higher hydrophobicity (lower Kidera factor 4), lower energy, and higher strength and volume indices. Because CXCR3 expression was partially decreased after cryopreservation, freshly isolated PBMCs were used for most assays. Both naive subsets had comparably high repertoire diversity, while memory CD8+ T cells had much lower repertoire diversity. Because surface CD5, which is linked to self-reactivity in mice, was comparable between the naive subsets, TCR interaction strength was also inferred from TRB CDR3 physicochemical properties.

The receptor was isolated from a human donor in good health. Some clones in this sample may be carry-over from other donors' samples. The sequence links TRBV10-3 to TRBJ2-5; the D call of TRBD1 rests on TCRdb alone, since no DNA is present to check it. The sequenced sample consisted of naive CXCR3- CD8+ T cells from blood. Taken with the paper, the label for cell subset or site translates to: CD45RO-CCR7+CD27+CD95- naive CD8+ T cells lacking CXCR3 (TNR3-). The CDR3 protein is CAISESIRGSLETQYF.